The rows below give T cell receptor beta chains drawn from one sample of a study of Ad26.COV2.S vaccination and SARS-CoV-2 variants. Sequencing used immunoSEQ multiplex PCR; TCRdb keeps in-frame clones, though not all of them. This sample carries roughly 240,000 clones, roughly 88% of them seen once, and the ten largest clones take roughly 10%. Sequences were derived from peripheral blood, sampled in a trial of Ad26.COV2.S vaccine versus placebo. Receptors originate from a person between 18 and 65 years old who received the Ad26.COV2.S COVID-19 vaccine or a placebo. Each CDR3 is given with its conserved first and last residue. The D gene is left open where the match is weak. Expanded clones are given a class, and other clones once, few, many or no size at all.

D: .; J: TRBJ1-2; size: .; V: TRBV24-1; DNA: TGTGCCACCAGTGATTTGGGCAGGGGTCCAGGTGGCTATGGCTACACCTTC; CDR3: CATSDLGRGPGGYGYTF
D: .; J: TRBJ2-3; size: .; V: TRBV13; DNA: TGTGCCAGCAGCTTAGCCACATATACGCAGTATTTT; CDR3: CASSLATYTQYF
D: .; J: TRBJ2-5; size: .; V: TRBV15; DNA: TGTGCCACCAGCAGCGTCACCGGAGGCCAAGAGACCCAGTACTTC; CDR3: CATSSVTGGQETQYF
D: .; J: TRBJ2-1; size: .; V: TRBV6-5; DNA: TGTGCCAGCAGGGCGGGGGCCCCTCTCAATGAGCAGTTCTTC; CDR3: CASRAGAPLNEQFF
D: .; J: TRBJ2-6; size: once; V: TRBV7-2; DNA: TGTGCCAGCAGCTCGCGGACCATCTCTGGGGCCAACGTCCTGACTTTC; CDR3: CASSSRTISGANVLTF
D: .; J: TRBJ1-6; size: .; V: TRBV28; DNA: TGTGCCAGTAGGATCCTCGTAGGCTATAATTCACCCCTCCACTTT; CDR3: CASRILVGYNSPLHF
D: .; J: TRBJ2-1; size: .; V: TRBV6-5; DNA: TGTGCCAGCCAGGACGGGGAGGACAATGAGCAGTTCTTC; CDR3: CASQDGEDNEQFF
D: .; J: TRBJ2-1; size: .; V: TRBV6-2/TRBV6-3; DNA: TGTGCCAGCAGTTCCGCCACCACTGTGAGGGTTTACAATGAGCAGTTCTTC; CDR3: CASSSATTVRVYNEQFF
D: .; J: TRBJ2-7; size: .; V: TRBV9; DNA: TGTGCCAGCAGAAGCGGAGGGGCCCAGAAGCACCCCTACGAGCAGTACTTC; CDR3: CASRSGGAQKHPYEQYF
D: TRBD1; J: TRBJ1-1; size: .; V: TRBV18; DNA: TGTGCCAGCTCACCCGCTAGGGGACAGGGGCCCGGTGAAGCTTTCTTT; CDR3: CASSPARGQGPGEAFF
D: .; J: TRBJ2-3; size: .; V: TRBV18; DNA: TGTGCCAGCTCCCAGTCTCGGGCGGATACGCAGTATTTT; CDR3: CASSQSRADTQYF
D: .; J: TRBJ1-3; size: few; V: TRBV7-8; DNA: TGTGCCAGCAGCCCGCGGGGATCTGGAAACACCATATATTTT; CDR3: CASSPRGSGNTIYF